Given below is one T cell receptor (beta chain) in context. Noted time point: blood from clinic visit 5 months post-surgery; TSC patient then seizure free. Method: immunoSEQ multiplex PCR; TCRdb's copy keeps in-frame clones and lacks some. Of about 320,000 clones listed, over 90% were seen once; the top ten hold 5% to 7%. The sample is drawn from a study of brain T cells in children with intractable seizures. V lost 4 bases, J lost 2 bases, and 11 bases lay in between. Germline V gives CDR1 KGHSH, CDR2 LQKENI. The CDR3 spans 14 residues. The V gene is TRBV18, the J gene TRBJ2-5; tentative D call: TRBD1 (6 bases). Sequencing used peripheral blood, obtained 5 to 6 months after surgery. The TCR sequence derives from a boy younger than two with tuberous sclerosis and intractable seizures. For the CDR3, the DNA is TGTGCCAGCTCACGGACAGATCTGCAAGAGACCCAGTACTTC. Amino acids: CASSRTDLQETQYF.